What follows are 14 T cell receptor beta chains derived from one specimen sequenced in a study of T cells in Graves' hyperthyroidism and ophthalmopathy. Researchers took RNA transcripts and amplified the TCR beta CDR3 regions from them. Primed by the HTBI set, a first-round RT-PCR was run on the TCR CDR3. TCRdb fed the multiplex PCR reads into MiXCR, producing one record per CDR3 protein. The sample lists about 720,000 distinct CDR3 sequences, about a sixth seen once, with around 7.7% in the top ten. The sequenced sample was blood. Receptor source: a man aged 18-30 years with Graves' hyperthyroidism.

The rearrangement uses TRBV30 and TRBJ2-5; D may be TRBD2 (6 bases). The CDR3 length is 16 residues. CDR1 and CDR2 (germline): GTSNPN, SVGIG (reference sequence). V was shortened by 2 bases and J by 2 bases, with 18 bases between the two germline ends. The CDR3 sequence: CAWSLEGLAGQETQYF. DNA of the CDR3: TGTGCCTGGAGTTTGGAGGGGCTAGCAGGACAAGAGACCCAGTACTTC.

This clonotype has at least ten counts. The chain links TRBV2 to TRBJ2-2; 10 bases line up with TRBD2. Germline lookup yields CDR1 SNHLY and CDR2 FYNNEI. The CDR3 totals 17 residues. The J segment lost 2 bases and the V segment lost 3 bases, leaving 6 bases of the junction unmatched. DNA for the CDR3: TGTGCCAGCAGTGATTTAATAGCGGGAGGTAACACCGGGGAGCTGTTTTTT. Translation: CASSDLIAGGNTGELFF.

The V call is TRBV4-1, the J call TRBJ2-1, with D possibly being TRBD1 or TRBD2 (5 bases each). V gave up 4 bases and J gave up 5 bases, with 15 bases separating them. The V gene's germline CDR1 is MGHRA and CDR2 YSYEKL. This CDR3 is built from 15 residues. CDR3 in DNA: TGCGCCAGCAGCCTTCGAGGGGAAACAAACAATGAGCAGTTCTTC. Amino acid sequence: CASSLRGETNNEQFF.

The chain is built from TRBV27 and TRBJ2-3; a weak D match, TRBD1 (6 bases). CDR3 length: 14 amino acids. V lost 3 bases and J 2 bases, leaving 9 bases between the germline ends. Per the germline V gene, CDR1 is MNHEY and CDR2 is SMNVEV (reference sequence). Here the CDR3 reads CASSFQGTTDTQYF. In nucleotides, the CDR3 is TGTGCCAGCAGTTTTCAGGGGACCACAGATACGCAGTATTTT.

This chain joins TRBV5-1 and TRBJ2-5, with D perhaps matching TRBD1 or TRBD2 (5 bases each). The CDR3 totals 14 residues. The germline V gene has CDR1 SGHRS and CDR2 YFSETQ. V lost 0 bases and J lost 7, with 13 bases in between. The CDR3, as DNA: TGCGCCAGCAGCTTGGCAGGGAGCGGACGGACCCAGTACTTC. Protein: CASSLAGSGRTQYF.

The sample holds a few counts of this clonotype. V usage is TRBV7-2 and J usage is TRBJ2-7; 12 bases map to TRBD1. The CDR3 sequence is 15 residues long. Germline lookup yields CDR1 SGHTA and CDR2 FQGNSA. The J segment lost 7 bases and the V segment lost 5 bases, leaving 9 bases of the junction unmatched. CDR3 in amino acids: CASSLPGQGAREQYF. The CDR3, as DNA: TGTGCCAGCAGCCTCCCGGGACAGGGGGCGAGGGAGCAGTACTTC.

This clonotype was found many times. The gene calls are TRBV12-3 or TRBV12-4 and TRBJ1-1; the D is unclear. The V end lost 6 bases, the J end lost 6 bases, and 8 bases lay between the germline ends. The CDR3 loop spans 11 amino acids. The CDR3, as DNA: TGTGCCAGCAGCGCCGCGGCTGAAGCTTTCTTT. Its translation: CASSAAAEAFF.

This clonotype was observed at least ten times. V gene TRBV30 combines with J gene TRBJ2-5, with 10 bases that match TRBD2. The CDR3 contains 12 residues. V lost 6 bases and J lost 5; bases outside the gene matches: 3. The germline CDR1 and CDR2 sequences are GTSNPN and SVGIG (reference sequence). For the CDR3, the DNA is TGTGCCTGCCAAGCGGGGGGGGAGACCCAGTACTTC. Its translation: CACQAGGETQYF.

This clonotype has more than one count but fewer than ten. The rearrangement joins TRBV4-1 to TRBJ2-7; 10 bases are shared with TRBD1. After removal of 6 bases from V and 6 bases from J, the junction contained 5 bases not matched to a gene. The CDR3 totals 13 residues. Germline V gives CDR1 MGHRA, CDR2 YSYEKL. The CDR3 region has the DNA TGCGCCAGCAGGCAGGACAGGGGGTCCGAGCAGTACTTC. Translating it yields CASRQDRGSEQYF.

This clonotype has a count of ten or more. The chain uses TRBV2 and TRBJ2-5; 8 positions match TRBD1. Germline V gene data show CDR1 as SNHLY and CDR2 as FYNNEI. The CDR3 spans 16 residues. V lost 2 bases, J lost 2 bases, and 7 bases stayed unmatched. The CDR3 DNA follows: TGTGCCAGCAGTGAAACAGGGGGAGACAGACAAGAGACCCAGTACTTC. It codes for CASSETGGDRQETQYF. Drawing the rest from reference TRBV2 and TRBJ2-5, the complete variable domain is EPEVTQTPSHQVTQMGQEVILRCVPISNHLYFYWYRQILGQKVEFLVSFYNNEISEKSEIFDDQFSVERPDGSNFTLKIRSTKLEDSAMYFCASSETGGDRQETQYFGPGTRLLVL.

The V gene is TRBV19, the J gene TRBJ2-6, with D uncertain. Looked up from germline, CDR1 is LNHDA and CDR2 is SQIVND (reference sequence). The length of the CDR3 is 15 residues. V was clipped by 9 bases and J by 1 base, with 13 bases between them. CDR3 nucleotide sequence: TGTGCCAGCCAGGACGGACCTTCTGGGGCCAACGTCCTGACTTTC. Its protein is CASQDGPSGANVLTF.

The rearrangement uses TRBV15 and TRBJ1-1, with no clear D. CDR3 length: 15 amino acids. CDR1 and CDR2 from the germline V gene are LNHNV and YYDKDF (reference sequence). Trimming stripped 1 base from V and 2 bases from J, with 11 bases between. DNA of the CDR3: TGTGCCACCAGCAGAGCCCGGGCAGTCAACACTGAAGCTTTCTTT. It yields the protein CATSRARAVNTEAFF.

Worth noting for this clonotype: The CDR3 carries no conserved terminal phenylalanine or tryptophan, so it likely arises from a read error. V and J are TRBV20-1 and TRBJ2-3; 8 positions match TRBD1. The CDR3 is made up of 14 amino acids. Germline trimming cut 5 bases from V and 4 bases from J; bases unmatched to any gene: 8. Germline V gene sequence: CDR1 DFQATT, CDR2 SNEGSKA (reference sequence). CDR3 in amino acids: CSAWTGNAADTQYL. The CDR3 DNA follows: TGCAGTGCTTGGACAGGGAATGCGGCAGATACGCAGTATCTT.

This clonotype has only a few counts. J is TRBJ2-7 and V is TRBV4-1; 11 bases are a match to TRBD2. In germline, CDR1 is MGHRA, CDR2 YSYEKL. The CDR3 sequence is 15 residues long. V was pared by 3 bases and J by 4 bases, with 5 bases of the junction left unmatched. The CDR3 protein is CASSQATSGKYEQYF. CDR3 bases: TGCGCCAGCAGCCAGGCGACTAGCGGGAAATACGAGCAGTACTTC.